This T cell receptor (beta chain) was observed in a study of cytomegalovirus exposure and HLA in healthy donors. Germline-derived CDR1 and CDR2 are LNHDA and SQIVND (reference sequence). This CDR3 has 15 residues. The trim removed 0 bases at V and 7 bases at J, leaving 3 bases unmatched. As for this clone: Its antigen remains unknown.

Primers for the PCR totalled 60 Vbeta and 13 Jbeta. Repertoires were generated with immunoSEQ multiplex PCR, while TCRdb's copy carries only in-frame clones and drops some. Among roughly 150,000 clones listed, under 85% were seen once. Study outcomes and limitations: Among TCR beta chains, those listed as cytomegalovirus-associated numbered over 150. Analyses of presence/absence relied on an assumption of roughly uniform sequencing depth across donors. Available immune exposure information was restricted to CMV serostatus only. An analysis was carried out later, and it reportedly showed fewer N-insertions in an Asian-associated ancestry cluster than the roughly 670-donor mean.

The rearrangement joins TRBV19 to TRBJ1-6, with 7 bases fitting TRBD1. The sequenced sample was PBMCs. The sequence was obtained from a man in his fifties or sixties in good health and CMV-seropositive. CDR3 region: CASSIDRQGNSPLHF. CDR3 sequence (DNA): TGTGCCAGTAGTATAGATCGACAGGGAAATTCACCCCTCCACTTT.